The present TCR beta chain was sequenced within a study of OX40 agonist ivuxolimab in advanced cancers. Study background: Ivuxolimab, an agonistic anti-OX40 (CD134) antibody, was given to patients.

The investigators sampled blood at baseline, at cycle 4 day 1, and at cycle 7 day 1. The CDR3 length is 14 residues. The germline V and J ends were trimmed by 8 bases and 6 bases, with 17 bases remaining between them. The germline V gene has CDR1 MDHEN and CDR2 SYDVKM. This table comes from immunoSEQ multiplex PCR, and its TCRdb copy is limited to in-frame clones, with some not included. This table has more than 20,000 clones, 70% to 90% appearing once. The chain uses TRBV28 and TRBJ2-1; D call uncertain. The specimen comprised CD4+ or CD8+ T cells sorted from blood, sampled in a trial of the OX40 agonist ivuxolimab. The TCR was taken from an adult with an advanced solid tumor such as melanoma, head and neck, liver or kidney cancer. CDR3 protein: CASVPSDGFNEQFF. The DNA for the CDR3 is TGTGCCAGCGTCCCCTCGGACGGATTCAATGAGCAGTTCTTC.